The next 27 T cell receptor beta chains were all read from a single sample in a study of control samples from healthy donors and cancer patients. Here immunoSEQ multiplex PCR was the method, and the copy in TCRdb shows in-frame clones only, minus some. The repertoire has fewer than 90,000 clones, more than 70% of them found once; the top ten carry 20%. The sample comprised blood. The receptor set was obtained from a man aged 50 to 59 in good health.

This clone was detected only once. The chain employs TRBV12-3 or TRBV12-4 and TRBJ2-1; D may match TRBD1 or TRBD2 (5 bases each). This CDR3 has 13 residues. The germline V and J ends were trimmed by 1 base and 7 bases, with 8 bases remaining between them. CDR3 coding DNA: TGTGCCAGCAGTTTAGGAGGGGCGAATGAGCAGTTCTTC. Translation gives CASSLGGANEQFF.

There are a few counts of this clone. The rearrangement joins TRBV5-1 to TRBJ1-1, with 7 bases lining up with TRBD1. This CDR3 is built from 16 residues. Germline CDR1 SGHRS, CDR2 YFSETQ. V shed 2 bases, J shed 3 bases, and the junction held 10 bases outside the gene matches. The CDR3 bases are TGCGCCAGCAGCTTCCGTGTAGGGGGCAGGGACACTGAAGCTTTCTTT. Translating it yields CASSFRVGGRDTEAFF.

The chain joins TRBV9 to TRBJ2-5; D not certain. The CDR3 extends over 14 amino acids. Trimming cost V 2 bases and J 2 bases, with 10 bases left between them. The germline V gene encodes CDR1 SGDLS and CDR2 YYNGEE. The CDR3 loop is CASSVAANQETQYF. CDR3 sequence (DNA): TGTGCCAGCAGCGTCGCCGCGAATCAAGAGACCCAGTACTTC.

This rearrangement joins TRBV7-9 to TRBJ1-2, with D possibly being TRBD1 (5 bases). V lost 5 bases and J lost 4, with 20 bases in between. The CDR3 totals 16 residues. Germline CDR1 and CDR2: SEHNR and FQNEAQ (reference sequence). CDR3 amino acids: CASSTYTGRDFYGYTF. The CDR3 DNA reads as TGTGCCAGCAGCACTTATACAGGTAGAGACTTCTATGGCTACACCTTC.

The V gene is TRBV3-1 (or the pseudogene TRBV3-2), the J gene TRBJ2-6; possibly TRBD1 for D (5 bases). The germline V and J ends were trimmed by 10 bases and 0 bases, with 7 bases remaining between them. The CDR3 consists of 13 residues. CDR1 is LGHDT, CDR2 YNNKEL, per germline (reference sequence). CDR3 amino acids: CATRASGANVLTF. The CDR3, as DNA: TGTGCCACCAGGGCCTCTGGGGCCAACGTCCTGACTTTC.

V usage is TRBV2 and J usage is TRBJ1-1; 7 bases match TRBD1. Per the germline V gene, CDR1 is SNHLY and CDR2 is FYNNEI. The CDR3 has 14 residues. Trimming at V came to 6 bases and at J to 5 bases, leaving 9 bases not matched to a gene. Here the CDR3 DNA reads TGTGCCAGCAGCCCCAGGACAGGCGGGACTGAAGCTTTCTTT. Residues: CASSPRTGGTEAFF. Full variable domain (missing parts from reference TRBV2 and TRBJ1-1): EPEVTQTPSHQVTQMGQEVILRCVPISNHLYFYWYRQILGQKVEFLVSFYNNEISEKSEIFDDQFSVERPDGSNFTLKIRSTKLEDSAMYFCASSPRTGGTEAFFGQGTRLTVV.

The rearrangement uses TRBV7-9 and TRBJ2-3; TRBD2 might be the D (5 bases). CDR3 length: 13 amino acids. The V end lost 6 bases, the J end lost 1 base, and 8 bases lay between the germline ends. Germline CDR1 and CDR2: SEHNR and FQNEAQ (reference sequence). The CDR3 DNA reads TGTGCCAGCAGTTACGGGGGCACAGATACGCAGTATTTT. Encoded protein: CASSYGGTDTQYF.

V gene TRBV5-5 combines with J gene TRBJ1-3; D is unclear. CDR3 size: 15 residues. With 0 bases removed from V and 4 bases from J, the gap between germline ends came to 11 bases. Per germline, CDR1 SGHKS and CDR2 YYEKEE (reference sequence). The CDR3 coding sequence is TGTGCCAGCAGCTTGGCAGCCGGGGTCGGAAACACCATATATTTT. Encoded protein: CASSLAAGVGNTIYF.

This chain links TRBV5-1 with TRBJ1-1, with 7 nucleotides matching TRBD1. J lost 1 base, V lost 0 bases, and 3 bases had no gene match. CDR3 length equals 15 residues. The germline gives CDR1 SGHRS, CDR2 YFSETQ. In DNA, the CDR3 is TGCGCCAGCAGCTTGGCCGGGACAGAGAACACTGAAGCTTTCTTT. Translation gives CASSLAGTENTEAFF.

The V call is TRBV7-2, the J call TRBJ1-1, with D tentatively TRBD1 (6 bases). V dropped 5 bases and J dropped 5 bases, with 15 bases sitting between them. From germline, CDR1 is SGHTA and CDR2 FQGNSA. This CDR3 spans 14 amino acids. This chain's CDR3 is CASSPPQGLTEAFF. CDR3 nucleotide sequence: TGTGCCAGCAGCCCCCCCCAGGGGTTGACTGAAGCTTTCTTT.

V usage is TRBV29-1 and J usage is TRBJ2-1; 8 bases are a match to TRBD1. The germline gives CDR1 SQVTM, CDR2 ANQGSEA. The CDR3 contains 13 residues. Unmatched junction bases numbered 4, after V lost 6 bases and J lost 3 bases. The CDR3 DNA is TGCAGCGTAGGACAGGGACTCTACAATGAGCAGTTCTTC. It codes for CSVGQGLYNEQFF.

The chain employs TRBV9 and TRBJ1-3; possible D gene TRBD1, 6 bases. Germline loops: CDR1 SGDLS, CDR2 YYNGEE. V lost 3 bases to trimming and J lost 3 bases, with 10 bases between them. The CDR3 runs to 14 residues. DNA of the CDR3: TGTGCCAGCAGCGCCGGGACAAGTGGAAACACCATATATTTT. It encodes CASSAGTSGNTIYF.

Written as DNA, the CDR3 is TGTGCAGCAGCAGAGAGACTAGCGGGAGGGCTGAACGAGCAGTACTTC. Its translation is CAAAERLAGGLNEQYF. The V and J genes are TRBV21-1 and TRBJ2-7; the table calls TRBD2, which could not be checked here. TRBV21-1 is a recognized pseudogene. The CDR3 has 16 amino acids.

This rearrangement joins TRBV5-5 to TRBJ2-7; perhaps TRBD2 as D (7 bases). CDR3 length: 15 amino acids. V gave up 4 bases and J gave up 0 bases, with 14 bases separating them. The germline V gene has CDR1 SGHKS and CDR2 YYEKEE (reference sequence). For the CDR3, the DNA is TGTGCCAGCAGCCGTCTAGCGGACAGCTCCTACGAGCAGTACGTC. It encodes CASSRLADSSYEQYV.

CDR3 coding DNA: TGTGCCAGCAGCTTAAGGGGAGGGGATAACACCGGGGAGCTGTTTTTT. It translates to CASSLRGGDNTGELFF. V is TRBV7-3 and J is TRBJ2-2, with 7 bases matching TRBD2. CDR1 is SGHTA, CDR2 FQGTGA, per germline. Trimming at V came to 1 base and at J to 2 bases, leaving 4 bases not matched to a gene. This CDR3 contains 16 residues.

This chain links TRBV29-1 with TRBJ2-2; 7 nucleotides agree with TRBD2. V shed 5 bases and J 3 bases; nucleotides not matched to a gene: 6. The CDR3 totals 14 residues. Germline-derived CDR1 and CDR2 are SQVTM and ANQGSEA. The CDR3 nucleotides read TGCAGCGTTAAGGGAGGGAGGGACACCGGGGAGCTGTTTTTT. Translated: CSVKGGRDTGELFF.

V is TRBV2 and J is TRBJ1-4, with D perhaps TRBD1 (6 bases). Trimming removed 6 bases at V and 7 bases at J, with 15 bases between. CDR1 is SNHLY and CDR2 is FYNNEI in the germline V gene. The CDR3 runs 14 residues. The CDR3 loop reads CASRSGTGTEKLFF. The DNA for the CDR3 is TGTGCCAGCAGGTCGGGAACAGGGACTGAAAAACTGTTTTTT.

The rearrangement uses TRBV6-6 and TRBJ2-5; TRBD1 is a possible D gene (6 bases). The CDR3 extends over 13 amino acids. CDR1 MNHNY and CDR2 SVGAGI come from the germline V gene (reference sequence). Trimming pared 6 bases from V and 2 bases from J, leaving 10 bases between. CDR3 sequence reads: CASRRTGQETQYF. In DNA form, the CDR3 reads TGTGCCAGCAGACGCACAGGGCAAGAGACCCAGTACTTC.

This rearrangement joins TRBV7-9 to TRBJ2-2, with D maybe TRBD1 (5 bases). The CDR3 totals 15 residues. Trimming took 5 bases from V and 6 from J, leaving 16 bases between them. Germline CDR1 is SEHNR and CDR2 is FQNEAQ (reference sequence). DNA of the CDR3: TGTGCCAGCAGCCGTACAGGCCTAGACCCCGGGGAGCTGTTTTTT. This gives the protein CASSRTGLDPGELFF.

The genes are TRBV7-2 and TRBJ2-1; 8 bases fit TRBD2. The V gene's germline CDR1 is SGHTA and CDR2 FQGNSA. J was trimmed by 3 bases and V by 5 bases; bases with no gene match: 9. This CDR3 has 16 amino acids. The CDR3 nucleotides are TGTGCCAGCAGCGCCCGGTTAGGGACTAGCTACAATGAGCAGTTCTTC. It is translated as CASSARLGTSYNEQFF.

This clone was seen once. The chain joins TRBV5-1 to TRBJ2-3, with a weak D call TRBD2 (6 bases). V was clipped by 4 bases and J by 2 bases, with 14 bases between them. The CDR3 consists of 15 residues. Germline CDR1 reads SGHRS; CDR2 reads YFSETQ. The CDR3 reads CASSPRDSYTDTQYF. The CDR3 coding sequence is TGCGCCAGCAGCCCCCGGGACTCCTACACAGATACGCAGTATTTT. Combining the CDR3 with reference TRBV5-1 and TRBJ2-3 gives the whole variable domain KAGVTQTPRYLIKTRGQQVTLSCSPISGHRSVSWYQQTPGQGLQFLFEYFSETQRNKGNFPGRFSGRQFSNSRSEMNVSTLELGDSALYLCASSPRDSYTDTQYFGPGTRLTVL.

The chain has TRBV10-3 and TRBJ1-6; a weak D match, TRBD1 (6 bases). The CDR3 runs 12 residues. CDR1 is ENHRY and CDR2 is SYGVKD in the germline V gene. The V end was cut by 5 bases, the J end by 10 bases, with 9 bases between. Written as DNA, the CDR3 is TGTGCCATCAGTCCAGGGGACTCACCCCTCCACTTT. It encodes CAISPGDSPLHF.

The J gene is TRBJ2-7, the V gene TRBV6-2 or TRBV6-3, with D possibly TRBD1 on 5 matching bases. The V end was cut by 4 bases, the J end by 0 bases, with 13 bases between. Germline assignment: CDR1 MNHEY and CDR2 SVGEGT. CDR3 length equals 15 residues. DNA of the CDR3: TGTGCCAGCAGTTCATACTTACAGGACTCCTACGAGCAGTACGTC. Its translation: CASSSYLQDSYEQYV.

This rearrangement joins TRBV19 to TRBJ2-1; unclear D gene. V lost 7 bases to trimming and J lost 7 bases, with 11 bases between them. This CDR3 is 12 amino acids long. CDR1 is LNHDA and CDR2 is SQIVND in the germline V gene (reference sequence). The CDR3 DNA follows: TGTGCCAGTACCGCGACCCCGAATGAGCAGTTCTTC. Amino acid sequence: CASTATPNEQFF.

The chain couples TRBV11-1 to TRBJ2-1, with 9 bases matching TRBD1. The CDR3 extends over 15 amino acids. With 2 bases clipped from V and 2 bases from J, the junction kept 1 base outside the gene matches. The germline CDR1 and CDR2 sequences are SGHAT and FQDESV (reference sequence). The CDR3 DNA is TGTGCCAGCAGCTTATGGACAGGGGCCTACAATGAGCAGTTCTTC. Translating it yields CASSLWTGAYNEQFF. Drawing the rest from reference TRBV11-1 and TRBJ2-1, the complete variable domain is EAEVAQSPRYKITEKSQAVAFWCDPISGHATLYWYRQILGQGPELLVQFQDESVVDDSQLPKDRFSAERLKGVDSTLKIQPAELGDSAMYLCASSLWTGAYNEQFFGPGTRLTVL.

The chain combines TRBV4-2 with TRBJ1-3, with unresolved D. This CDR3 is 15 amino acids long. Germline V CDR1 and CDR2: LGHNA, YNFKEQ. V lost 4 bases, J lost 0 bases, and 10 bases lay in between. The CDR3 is CASSLAGDSGNTIYF. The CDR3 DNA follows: TGTGCCAGCAGCCTAGCGGGAGACTCTGGAAACACCATATATTTT.

The CDR3 bases are TGTGCCAGCAGCTTTACAGGGAGCTACGAGCAGTACGTC. Protein sequence: CASSFTGSYEQYV. This chain uses TRBV3-1 (or the pseudogene TRBV3-2) with TRBJ2-7; tentatively, D is TRBD1 (6 bases). Germline-derived CDR1 and CDR2 are LGHDT and YNNKEL (reference sequence). This CDR3 comprises 13 residues. With 5 bases removed from V and 3 bases from J, the gap between germline ends came to 11 bases.